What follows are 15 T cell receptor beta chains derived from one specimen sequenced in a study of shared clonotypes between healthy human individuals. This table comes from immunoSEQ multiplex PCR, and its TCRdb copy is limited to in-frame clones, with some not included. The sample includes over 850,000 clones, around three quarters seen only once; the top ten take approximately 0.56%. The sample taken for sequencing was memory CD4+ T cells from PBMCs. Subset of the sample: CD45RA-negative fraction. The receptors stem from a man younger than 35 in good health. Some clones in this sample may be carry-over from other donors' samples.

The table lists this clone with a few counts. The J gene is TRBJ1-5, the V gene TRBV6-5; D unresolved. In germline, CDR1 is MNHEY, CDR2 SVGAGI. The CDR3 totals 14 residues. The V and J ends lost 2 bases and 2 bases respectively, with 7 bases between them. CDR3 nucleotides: TGTGCCAGCAGTTACGGACCGGGCAATCAGCCCCAGCATTTT. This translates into CASSYGPGNQPQHF.

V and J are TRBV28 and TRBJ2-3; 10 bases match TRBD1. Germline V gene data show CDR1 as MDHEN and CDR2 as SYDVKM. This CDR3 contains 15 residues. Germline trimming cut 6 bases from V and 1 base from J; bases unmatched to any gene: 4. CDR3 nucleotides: TGTGCCAGCAGCCTGACAGGGGGCGGCACAGATACGCAGTATTTT. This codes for CASSLTGGGTDTQYF.

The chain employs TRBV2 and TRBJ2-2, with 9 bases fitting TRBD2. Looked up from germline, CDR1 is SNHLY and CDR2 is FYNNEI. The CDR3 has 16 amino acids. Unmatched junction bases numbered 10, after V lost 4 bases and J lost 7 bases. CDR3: CASSGLSLAGIGELFF. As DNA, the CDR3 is TGTGCCAGCAGTGGATTGAGTCTAGCGGGAATCGGGGAGCTGTTTTTT.

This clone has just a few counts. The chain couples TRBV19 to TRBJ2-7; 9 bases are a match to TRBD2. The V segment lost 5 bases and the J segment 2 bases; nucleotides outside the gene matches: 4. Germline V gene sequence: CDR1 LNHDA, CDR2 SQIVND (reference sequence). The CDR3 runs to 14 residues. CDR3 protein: CASSSSGVTYEQYF. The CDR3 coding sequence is TGTGCCAGTAGTTCTAGCGGGGTTACCTACGAGCAGTACTTC.

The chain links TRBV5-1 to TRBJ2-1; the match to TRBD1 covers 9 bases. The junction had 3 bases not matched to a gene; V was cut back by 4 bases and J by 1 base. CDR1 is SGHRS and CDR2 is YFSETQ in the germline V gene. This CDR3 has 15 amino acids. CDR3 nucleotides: TGCGCCAGCAGCCCCGGGACAGGGTCCTACAATGAGCAGTTCTTC. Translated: CASSPGTGSYNEQFF. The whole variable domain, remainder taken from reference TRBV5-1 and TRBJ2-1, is KAGVTQTPRYLIKTRGQQVTLSCSPISGHRSVSWYQQTPGQGLQFLFEYFSETQRNKGNFPGRFSGRQFSNSRSEMNVSTLELGDSALYLCASSPGTGSYNEQFFGPGTRLTVL.

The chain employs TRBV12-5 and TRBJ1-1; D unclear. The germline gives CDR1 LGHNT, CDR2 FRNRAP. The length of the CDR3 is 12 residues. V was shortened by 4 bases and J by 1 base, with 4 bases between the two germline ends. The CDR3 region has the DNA TGTGCTAGTGGTTCCGAGAACACTGAAGCTTTCTTT. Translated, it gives CASGSENTEAFF.

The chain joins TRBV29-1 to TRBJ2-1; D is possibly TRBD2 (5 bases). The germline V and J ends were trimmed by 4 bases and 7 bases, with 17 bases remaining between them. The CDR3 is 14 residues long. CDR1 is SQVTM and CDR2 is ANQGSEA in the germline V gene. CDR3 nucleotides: TGCAGCGTTGGAGGACTTCGGATTACAAATGAGCAGTTCTTC. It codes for CSVGGLRITNEQFF.

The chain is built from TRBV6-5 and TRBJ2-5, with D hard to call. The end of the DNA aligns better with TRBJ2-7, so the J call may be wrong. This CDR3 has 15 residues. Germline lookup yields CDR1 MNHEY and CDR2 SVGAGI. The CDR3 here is CASSYSLGSSYEQYF. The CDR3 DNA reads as TGTGCCAGCAGTTACTCGCTTGGAAGCTCCTACGAGCAGTACTTC.

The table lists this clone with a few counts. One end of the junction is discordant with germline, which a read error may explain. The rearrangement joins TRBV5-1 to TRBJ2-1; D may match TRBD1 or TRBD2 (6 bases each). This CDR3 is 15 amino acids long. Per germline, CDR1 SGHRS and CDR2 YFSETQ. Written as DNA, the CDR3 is TGCGCCAGCAACTTGGAGGGGGTAGCCTACAATGAGCAGTTCTTC. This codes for CASNLEGVAYNEQFF. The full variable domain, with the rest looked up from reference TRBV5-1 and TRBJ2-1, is KAGVTQTPRYLIKTRGQQVTLSCSPISGHRSVSWYQQTPGQGLQFLFEYFSETQRNKGNFPGRFSGRQFSNSRSEMNVSTLELGDSALYLCASNLEGVAYNEQFFGPGTRLTVL.

CDR3 nucleotide sequence: TGTGCCAGCCGGACTAGCGGGAGGACAGATACGCAGTATTTT. Protein product: CASRTSGRTDTQYF. The chain recombines TRBV18 with TRBJ2-3, with 14 nucleotides matching TRBD2. The germline V gene has CDR1 KGHSH and CDR2 LQKENI. V was clipped by 8 bases and J by 3 bases; unmatched bases: 1. This CDR3 has 14 amino acids.

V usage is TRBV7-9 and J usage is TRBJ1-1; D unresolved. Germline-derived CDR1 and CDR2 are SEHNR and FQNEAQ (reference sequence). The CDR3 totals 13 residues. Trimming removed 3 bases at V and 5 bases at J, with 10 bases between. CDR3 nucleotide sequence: TGTGCCAGCAGCTTTCTGACGGAGACTGAAGCTTTCTTT. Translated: CASSFLTETEAFF.

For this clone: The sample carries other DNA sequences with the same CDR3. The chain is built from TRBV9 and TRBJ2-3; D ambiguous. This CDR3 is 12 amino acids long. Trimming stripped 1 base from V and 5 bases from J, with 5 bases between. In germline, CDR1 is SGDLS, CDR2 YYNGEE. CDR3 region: CASSVSGDTQYF. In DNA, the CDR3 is TGTGCCAGCAGCGTATCGGGAGATACGCAGTATTTT.

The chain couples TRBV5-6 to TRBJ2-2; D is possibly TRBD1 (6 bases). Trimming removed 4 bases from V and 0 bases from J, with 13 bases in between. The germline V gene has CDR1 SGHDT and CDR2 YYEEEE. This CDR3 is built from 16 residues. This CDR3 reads CASSPRTVANTGELFF. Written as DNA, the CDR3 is TGTGCCAGCAGCCCGAGGACAGTCGCGAACACCGGGGAGCTGTTTTTT.

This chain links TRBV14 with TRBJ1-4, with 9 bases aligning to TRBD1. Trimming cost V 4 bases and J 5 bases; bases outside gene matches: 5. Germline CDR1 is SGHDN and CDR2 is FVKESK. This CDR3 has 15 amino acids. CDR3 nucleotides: TGTGCCAGCAGCCGAGCCGGGACAGGGAATGAAAAACTGTTTTTT. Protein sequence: CASSRAGTGNEKLFF.

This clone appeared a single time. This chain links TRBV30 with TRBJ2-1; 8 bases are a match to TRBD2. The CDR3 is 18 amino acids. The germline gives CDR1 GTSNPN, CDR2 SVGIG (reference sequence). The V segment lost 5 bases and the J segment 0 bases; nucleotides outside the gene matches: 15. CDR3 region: CAWLGKGREANSYNEQFF. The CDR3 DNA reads TGTGCCTGGTTAGGGAAGGGGCGGGAGGCCAACTCCTACAATGAGCAGTTCTTC. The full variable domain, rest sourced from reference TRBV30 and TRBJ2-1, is SQTIHQWPATLVQPVGSPLSLECTVEGTSNPNLYWYRQAAGRGLQLLFYSVGIGQISSEVPQNLSASRPQDRQFILSSKKLLLSDSGFYLCAWLGKGREANSYNEQFFGPGTRLTVL.